The 8 T cell receptor beta chains in this list originate from one sample, sequenced in a study of blood T cell repertoires in COVID-19. The assay was immunoSEQ multiplex PCR, and TCRdb's table has in-frame clones only and misses some. The table shows 110,000 to 150,000 clones, with 75% to 90% occurring only once. Material: peripheral blood. The receptors were gathered from a man in his sixties or seventies who had recovered from COVID-19.

The rearrangement links TRBV25-1 to TRBJ2-3; D is possibly TRBD2 (6 bases). From germline, CDR1 is MGHDK and CDR2 SYGVNS. The CDR3 totals 15 residues. V lost 6 bases to trimming and J lost 4 bases, with 17 bases between them. CDR3 sequence reads: CASRAGGGPADTQYF. The CDR3 DNA reads as TGTGCCAGCAGAGCGGGTGGAGGGCCCGCAGATACGCAGTATTTT.

The chain joins TRBV6-5 to TRBJ2-5; 9 bases map to TRBD1. V was pared by 6 bases and J by 0 bases, with 5 bases of the junction left unmatched. This CDR3 is built from 15 residues. Germline loops: CDR1 MNHEY, CDR2 SVGAGI. The CDR3 bases are TGTGCCAGCAGGACCGGGACAGGGTACCAAGAGACCCAGTACTTC. Translating gives CASRTGTGYQETQYF.

The rearrangement links TRBV2 to TRBJ1-6; D gene ambiguous. V was clipped by 7 bases and J by 0 bases, with 13 bases between them. Germline-derived CDR1 and CDR2 are SNHLY and FYNNEI. CDR3 length: 16 amino acids. The chain's CDR3 is CASKRVRSSYNSPLHF. CDR3 bases: TGTGCCAGCAAACGGGTACGGAGCTCCTATAATTCACCCCTCCACTTT.

This clone has more than one count but fewer than ten. The chain employs TRBV5-1 and TRBJ2-2; TRBD2 agrees at 9 bases. V shed 7 bases and J 2 bases; nucleotides not matched to a gene: 12. There are 17 residues in the CDR3. CDR1 is SGHRS and CDR2 is YFSETQ in the germline V gene. CDR3 bases: TGCGCCAGCGGCCCCGCCGGGACTAGCTTTAACACCGGGGAGCTGTTTTTT. Translated: CASGPAGTSFNTGELFF.

This chain joins TRBV30 and TRBJ2-2; D is possibly TRBD2 (6 bases). The CDR3 length is 15 residues. The germline V gene encodes CDR1 GTSNPN and CDR2 SVGIG (reference sequence). Trimming took 4 bases from V and 4 from J, leaving 16 bases between them. The CDR3 nucleotides are TGTGCCTGGACTCCCGTAGGAGGGTTCACCGGGGAGCTGTTTTTT. Its translation: CAWTPVGGFTGELFF. Based on the CDR3 plus reference TRBV30 and TRBJ2-2, the full variable domain is SQTIHQWPATLVQPVGSPLSLECTVEGTSNPNLYWYRQAAGRGLQLLFYSVGIGQISSEVPQNLSASRPQDRQFILSSKKLLLSDSGFYLCAWTPVGGFTGELFFGEGSRLTVL.

This clone was counted ten times or more. The chain employs TRBV18 and TRBJ1-4, with a weak D call TRBD1 (5 bases). CDR3 length: 15 amino acids. Trimming stripped 3 bases from V and 3 bases from J, with 11 bases between. Germline V CDR1 and CDR2: KGHSH, LQKENI. This CDR3 is CASSPKTVPNEKLFF. Written as DNA, the CDR3 is TGTGCCAGCTCACCTAAGACAGTCCCTAATGAAAAACTGTTTTTT.

The chain is built from TRBV7-8 and TRBJ2-1; 8 nucleotides line up with TRBD2. V was pared by 1 base and J by 13 bases, with 9 bases of the junction left unmatched. In germline, CDR1 is SGHVS, CDR2 FQNEAQ. The CDR3 totals 14 residues. The CDR3 reads CASSLDPSGRLQFF. The DNA of the CDR3 is TGTGCCAGCAGCTTAGATCCTAGCGGGCGGCTACAGTTCTTC. Full variable domain (outside the CDR3, taken from reference TRBV7-8 and TRBJ2-1): GAGVSQSPRYKVAKRGQDVALRCDPISGHVSLFWYQQALGQGPEFLTYFQNEAQLDKSGLPSDRFFAERPEGSVSTLKIQRTQQEDSAVYLCASSLDPSGRLQFFGPGTRLTVL.

This rearrangement joins TRBV18 to TRBJ1-2; 10 bases are a match to TRBD1. Germline V gene lookup returns CDR1 KGHSH and CDR2 LQKENI. The CDR3 has 15 amino acids. Trimming at V came to 6 bases and at J to 1 base, leaving 5 bases not matched to a gene. CDR3 bases: TGTGCCAGCTCCCCGGACAGGGGGAATAACTATGGCTACACCTTC. Translated, it gives CASSPDRGNNYGYTF.